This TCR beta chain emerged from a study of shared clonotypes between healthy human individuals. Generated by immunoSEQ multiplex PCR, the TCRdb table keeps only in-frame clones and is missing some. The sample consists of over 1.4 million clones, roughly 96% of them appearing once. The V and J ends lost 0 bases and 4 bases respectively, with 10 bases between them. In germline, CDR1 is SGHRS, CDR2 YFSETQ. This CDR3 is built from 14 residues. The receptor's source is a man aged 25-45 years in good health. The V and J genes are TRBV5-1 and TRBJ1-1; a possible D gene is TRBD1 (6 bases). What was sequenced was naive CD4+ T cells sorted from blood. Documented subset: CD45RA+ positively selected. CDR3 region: CASSLAVGATEAFF. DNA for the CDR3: TGCGCCAGCAGCTTGGCGGTGGGGGCCACTGAAGCTTTCTTT.